The source of this T cell receptor beta chain is a study of CD8 T cells in ankylosing spondylitis. General study points: Researchers report that disease-linked clones proved CD8+ and relatively rare in peripheral blood. What seemed typical of ankylosing spondylitis blood was a TCR beta motif built from about eight highly homologous variants.

Note on this clonotype: What it binds is unknown.

Researchers built TCR beta libraries using quantitative 5'-RACE with molecular barcodes. TCRdb called the 5' RACE reads again in MiXCR, with one record for every CDR3 protein. The sample has roughly 300,000 distinct CDR3 sequences; approximately 8.2% are singletons. Germline values: CDR1 SGHTA, CDR2 FQGTGA. Trimming cost V 3 bases and J 7 bases; bases outside gene matches: 5. There are 14 residues in the CDR3. Sequencing was carried out using blood, either unsorted or a sorted T cell fraction (not recorded which). This clonotype was sampled from a male donor with ankylosing spondylitis. The rearrangement uses TRBV7-3 and TRBJ2-7; 11 bases fit TRBD1. CDR3 amino acids: CASSLGQGGSEQYF. In DNA, the CDR3 is TGTGCCAGCAGCTTGGGACAGGGGGGGTCGGAGCAGTACTTC.